The 2 T cell receptor beta chains in this list originate from one sample, sequenced in a study of blood T cell repertoires in COVID-19. Here immunoSEQ multiplex PCR was the method, and the copy in TCRdb shows in-frame clones only, minus some. This sample has some 230,000 clones, with about 80% found just once. Sequenced input: PBMCs or T cells enriched from blood (not recorded which). These receptors were obtained from a woman aged 40 to 55 with acute COVID-19.

This chain links TRBV6-5 with TRBJ1-4; 9 bases map to TRBD1. Germline lookup yields CDR1 MNHEY and CDR2 SVGAGI. The J segment lost 10 bases and the V segment lost 6 bases, leaving 6 bases of the junction unmatched. This CDR3 comprises 13 residues. The CDR3 reads CASRMGTGSKLFF. For the CDR3, the DNA is TGTGCCAGCAGGATGGGGACAGGGTCAAAACTGTTTTTT.

As to this clone: In the same sample, other DNA sequences code for this CDR3. V usage is TRBV18 and J usage is TRBJ2-7; no firm D call. Germline V gene data show CDR1 as KGHSH and CDR2 as LQKENI. This CDR3 is built from 13 residues. Deletions cut 3 bases from V and 2 bases from J, with 8 bases between. The CDR3 protein is CASSPGQPYEQYF. In DNA form, the CDR3 reads TGTGCCAGCTCACCGGGCCAGCCCTACGAGCAGTACTTC.